The 21 T cell receptor beta chains presented below share a single source sample, sequenced in a study of T cell responses to AZD1222 COVID-19 vaccine. The repertoire was sequenced with immunoSEQ multiplex PCR; TCRdb's copy has only in-frame clones and lacks some. This table holds 150,000 to 200,000 clones, roughly 92% found once. This sample comprised peripheral blood, obtained on day 0 of AZD1222 vaccination. The source of these receptors is an adult in good health.

Worth noting for this clone: The same CDR3 is also encoded by other DNA sequences in this sample. V is TRBV27 and J is TRBJ1-2; unclear D gene. Germline V gene data show CDR1 as MNHEY and CDR2 as SMNVEV (reference sequence). V was cut by 5 bases and J by 4 bases, with 5 bases left in between. The CDR3 runs to 11 residues. CDR3 in amino acids: CASSKGYGYTF. The DNA of the CDR3 is TGTGCCAGCAGTAAAGGCTATGGCTACACCTTC.

The chain carries TRBV6-4 and TRBJ2-3, with 7 bases identical to TRBD2. Germline V gene sequence: CDR1 MRHNA, CDR2 SNTAGT. CDR3 length: 16 residues. Trimming took 0 bases from V and 1 from J; bases not matched to a gene: 4. The CDR3 reads CASSDSAGAGTDTQYF. CDR3 DNA: TGTGCCAGCAGTGACTCGGCGGGAGCGGGCACAGATACGCAGTATTTT.

V and J are TRBV28 and TRBJ1-4; 7 bases match TRBD1. Trimming cost V 5 bases and J 2 bases; bases outside gene matches: 8. The CDR3 totals 16 residues. CDR1 and CDR2 (germline): MDHEN, SYDVKM. CDR3 loop: CASSTAYRGTNEKLFF. CDR3 nucleotides: TGTGCCAGCAGTACCGCTTACAGGGGCACTAATGAAAAACTGTTTTTT.

The V and J genes are TRBV2 and TRBJ2-3; a weak D match, TRBD2 (6 bases). V gave up 1 base and J gave up 6 bases, with 11 bases separating them. Germline V gene data show CDR1 as SNHLY and CDR2 as FYNNEI. The CDR3 runs to 14 residues. CDR3: CASSEGALADTQYF. For the CDR3, the DNA is TGTGCCAGCAGTGAAGGTGCCCTAGCGGATACGCAGTATTTT. Full variable domain (remainder filled in from reference TRBV2 and TRBJ2-3): EPEVTQTPSHQVTQMGQEVILRCVPISNHLYFYWYRQILGQKVEFLVSFYNNEISEKSEIFDDQFSVERPDGSNFTLKIRSTKLEDSAMYFCASSEGALADTQYFGPGTRLTVL.

This clone was observed a single time. Written as DNA, the CDR3 is TGTGCCAGCAGCCTCCTAGCGGGACCCTACAATGAGCAGTTCTTC. It specifies CASSLLAGPYNEQFF. The rearrangement links TRBV3-1 (or the pseudogene TRBV3-2) to TRBJ2-1, with 9 bases matching TRBD2. Germline trimming cut 4 bases from V and 2 bases from J; bases unmatched to any gene: 3. The CDR3 runs to 15 residues. CDR1 LGHDT and CDR2 YNNKEL come from the germline V gene (reference sequence).

This rearrangement joins TRBV2 to TRBJ1-1; D not resolved. This CDR3 is 12 amino acids long. The germline gives CDR1 SNHLY, CDR2 FYNNEI. V lost 4 bases and J lost 3, with 6 bases in between. The CDR3 DNA is TGTGCCAGCAGTGTTTCAGACACTGAAGCTTTCTTT. Amino acids: CASSVSDTEAFF.

The rearrangement joins TRBV19 to TRBJ1-2, with TRBD1 as a possible D gene (5 bases). The CDR3 covers 14 residues. V was cut by 9 bases and J by 3 bases, with 17 bases left in between. Germline V gene sequence: CDR1 LNHDA, CDR2 SQIVND (reference sequence). CDR3 nucleotides: TGTGCCAGCCGGGGGACCGGCTCTGACTATGGCTACACCTTC. Its translation: CASRGTGSDYGYTF.

The gene calls are TRBV15 and TRBJ2-1; no reliable D call. This CDR3 comprises 13 residues. CDR1 and CDR2 from the germline V gene are LNHNV and YYDKDF (reference sequence). The V end lost 7 bases, the J end lost 6 bases, and 13 bases lay between the germline ends. The CDR3 coding sequence is TGTGCCACCACCCCCCATTTAGTCAATGAGCAGTTCTTC. Residues: CATTPHLVNEQFF.

The chain has TRBV12-3 or TRBV12-4 and TRBJ1-2; TRBD1 aligns across 7 bases. CDR3 length equals 13 residues. The ends lost 7 bases at V and 8 bases at J; junction bases unmatched: 10. The chain's CDR3 is CASNPRQGEGYTF. DNA of the CDR3: TGTGCCAGCAACCCGCGACAGGGAGAAGGCTACACCTTC.

This sequence joins TRBV28 and TRBJ2-7; maybe TRBD2 (5 bases). Trimming removed 3 bases from V and 0 bases from J, with 6 bases in between. CDR1 and CDR2 from the germline V gene are MDHEN and SYDVKM. The CDR3 consists of 13 residues. CDR3 sequence reads: CASSFSDSYEQYF. As DNA, the CDR3 is TGTGCCAGCAGTTTTAGCGACTCCTACGAGCAGTACTTC.

This chain connects TRBV7-9 to TRBJ1-1; D call uncertain. Trimming removed 1 base at V and 0 bases at J, with 9 bases between. Germline V gene lookup returns CDR1 SEHNR and CDR2 FQNEAQ (reference sequence). The CDR3 extends over 15 amino acids. CDR3 nucleotide sequence: TGTGCCAGCAGCTTAGTTGGTGGGTTGAACACTGAAGCTTTCTTT. Translation gives CASSLVGGLNTEAFF.

The V and J genes are TRBV6-5 and TRBJ1-5; D call uncertain. This CDR3 has 14 residues. Trimming pared 6 bases from V and 2 bases from J, leaving 11 bases between. CDR1 and CDR2 from the germline V gene are MNHEY and SVGAGI. CDR3 bases: TGTGCCAGCAGCAAGACGTCAGGCAATCAGCCCCAGCATTTT. This encodes CASSKTSGNQPQHF.

The chain joins TRBV30 to TRBJ1-2; the D is unclear. V lost 6 bases to trimming and J lost 4 bases, with 12 bases between them. The germline CDR1 and CDR2 sequences are GTSNPN and SVGIG (reference sequence). There are 12 residues in the CDR3. The CDR3 DNA reads as TGTGCCTGTGGTGAGGGATCCTATGGCTACACCTTC. It is translated as CACGEGSYGYTF.

This sequence joins TRBV27 and TRBJ1-2, with D perhaps matching TRBD1 (6 bases). The ends were cut back, 5 bases at V and 7 bases at J, with 20 bases in the middle. This CDR3 comprises 15 residues. From germline, CDR1 is MNHEY and CDR2 SMNVEV (reference sequence). CDR3 amino acids: CASSPPGTIRGGYTF. Here the CDR3 DNA reads TGTGCCAGCAGTCCCCCCGGGACAATTAGGGGTGGCTACACCTTC.

The chain combines TRBV30 with TRBJ1-5; 9 nucleotides match TRBD1. V lost 4 bases, J lost 4 bases, and 5 bases stayed unmatched. The CDR3 consists of 14 residues. The germline gives CDR1 GTSNPN, CDR2 SVGIG (reference sequence). CDR3 loop: CAWTDRGPNQPQHF. The CDR3 DNA reads as TGTGCCTGGACGGACAGGGGACCAAATCAGCCCCAGCATTTT.

V is TRBV5-4 and J is TRBJ1-4; perhaps TRBD1 as D (5 bases). The ends were cut back, 3 bases at V and 6 bases at J, with 18 bases in the middle. Per germline, CDR1 SGHNT and CDR2 YYREEE (reference sequence). CDR3 length: 16 amino acids. The CDR3 DNA reads TGTGCCAGCAGCTCCTTGGGTAGGGGTTCCGATGAAAAACTGTTTTTT. Translated: CASSSLGRGSDEKLFF.

V and J are TRBV12-3 or TRBV12-4 and TRBJ1-1; no reliable D call. CDR3 length: 13 amino acids. With 5 bases removed from V and 3 bases from J, the gap between germline ends came to 10 bases. The CDR3 DNA reads TGTGCCAGCAGTGGCAAGCTGTACACTGAAGCTTTCTTT. This translates into CASSGKLYTEAFF.

This clone has only one observation. The J gene is TRBJ1-6, the V gene TRBV6-5, with D uncertain. The CDR3 runs 12 residues. Trimming left V 6 bases short and J 10 bases short, with 10 bases between. Germline V lookup: CDR1 MNHEY, CDR2 SVGAGI. CDR3 coding DNA: TGTGCCAGCAGGACCCTCGGGTCACCCCTCCACTTT. It translates to CASRTLGSPLHF.

In its sample, this clone was seen once. The chain couples TRBV2 to TRBJ2-2, with unresolved D. This CDR3 is built from 18 residues. V lost 5 bases and J 0 bases, leaving 19 bases between the germline ends. CDR1 is SNHLY, CDR2 FYNNEI, per germline. DNA of the CDR3: TGTGCCAGCAGTACACTTTCCCGTACCCGCGCGAACACCGGGGAGCTGTTTTTT. Translating gives CASSTLSRTRANTGELFF.

This chain uses TRBV3-1 (or the pseudogene TRBV3-2) with TRBJ2-2; TRBD1 matches 10 bases. Germline trimming cut 5 bases from V and 0 bases from J; bases unmatched to any gene: 9. The CDR3 is 18 amino acids. Germline values: CDR1 LGHDT, CDR2 YNNKEL (reference sequence). CDR3 bases: TGTGCCAGCAGCTTAAGGGGGACAGGGGCCTCGAACACCGGGGAGCTGTTTTTT. Translation gives CASSLRGTGASNTGELFF.

V and J are TRBV7-9 and TRBJ1-2; no clear D gene. CDR3 length equals 17 residues. V was cut by 5 bases and J by 0 bases, with 19 bases left in between. Germline CDR1 SEHNR, CDR2 FQNEAQ (reference sequence). The CDR3 loop is CASSPQRVTVANYGYTF. In DNA, the CDR3 is TGTGCCAGCAGCCCCCAACGAGTCACCGTAGCTAACTATGGCTACACCTTC.